The 14 T cell receptor beta chains below were found in one sample sequenced in a study of blood T cells in healthy people across ages. A sample-barcoded 5' primer and a J-beta primer mix were used in a second PCR of about 7 to 12 cycles. Via MiXCR, TCRdb re-called the 5' RACE reads, giving one row per CDR3 protein. This sample has approximately 800,000 distinct CDR3 sequences, with more than 45% found just once. The sequenced material came from blood. The receptors stem from a young man in good health.

This chain links TRBV20-1 with TRBJ2-1; 7 bases align to TRBD2. After removal of 5 bases from V and 3 bases from J, the junction contained 10 bases not matched to a gene. The V gene's germline CDR1 is DFQATT and CDR2 SNEGSKA (reference sequence). This CDR3 is built from 15 residues. CDR3 bases: TGCAGTGCTGAAGGAGTCGGACTAGACTACAATGAGCAGTTCTTC. Its protein is CSAEGVGLDYNEQFF.

This chain links TRBV20-1 with TRBJ2-1; 10 bases align to TRBD2. Per germline, CDR1 DFQATT and CDR2 SNEGSKA (reference sequence). The CDR3 covers 16 residues. Trimming cost V 3 bases and J 2 bases; bases outside gene matches: 7. The CDR3, as DNA: TGCAGTGCTAGCTCAGAGCGGGAGGGCCCCTACAATGAGCAGTTCTTC. It is translated as CSASSEREGPYNEQFF.

This clonotype was seen only a few times. The chain uses TRBV6-2 or TRBV6-3 and TRBJ2-1; D not resolved. V was pared by 7 bases and J by 15 bases, with 19 bases between. CDR3 length: 12 residues. The germline V gene has CDR1 MNHEY and CDR2 SVGEGT. The CDR3 nucleotides are TGTGCCAGCATCGGTAGTTATCCAAGTCTGTTCTTC. Its protein product is CASIGSYPSLFF.

The V and J genes are TRBV5-6 and TRBJ1-2; 10 bases agree with TRBD1. This CDR3 region has 15 residues. Losses at the gene ends were 2 bases for V and 8 bases for J; bases not matched to a gene: 9. CDR1 is SGHDT and CDR2 is YYEEEE in the germline V gene. The CDR3 DNA reads TGTGCCAGCAGCTTCGACAGGGGGCGATCATCCGGCTACACCTTC. Translated, it gives CASSFDRGRSSGYTF.

This chain connects TRBV5-1 to TRBJ2-5, with TRBD2 matching over 9 bases. Germline values: CDR1 SGHRS, CDR2 YFSETQ. Germline trimming cut 3 bases from V and 3 bases from J; bases unmatched to any gene: 6. The CDR3 is 15 residues long. The CDR3 loop is CASSSYASGEETQYF. Here the CDR3 DNA reads TGCGCCAGCAGCTCCTACGCTAGCGGGGAAGAGACCCAGTACTTC.

A few counts support this clonotype. CDR3 loop: CASTPLGTSGPEQFF. CDR3 nucleotides: TGTGCCAGCACCCCTTTGGGGACTAGCGGACCCGAGCAGTTCTTC. V and J are TRBV7-2 and TRBJ2-1; 11 bases agree with TRBD2. The V segment lost 7 bases and the J segment 10 bases; nucleotides outside the gene matches: 12. From germline, CDR1 is SGHTA and CDR2 FQGNSA. The CDR3 length is 15 residues.

The rearrangement links TRBV10-3 to TRBJ1-4; no definite D call. Trimming left V 4 bases short and J 7 bases short, with 19 bases between. The CDR3 consists of 16 residues. Germline V gene lookup returns CDR1 ENHRY and CDR2 SYGVKD. Here the CDR3 DNA reads TGTGCCATCAGTGCCCATCCACTCTATCGGGGTGAAAAACTGTTTTTT. Its protein product is CAISAHPLYRGEKLFF.

The chain carries TRBV12-3 or TRBV12-4 and TRBJ2-1; 10 bases are a match to TRBD1. The CDR3 contains 14 residues. After removal of 10 bases from V and 6 bases from J, the junction contained 9 bases not matched to a gene. This chain's CDR3 is CANGPRDRGNEQFF. CDR3 bases: TGTGCCAATGGGCCCCGGGACAGGGGCAATGAGCAGTTCTTC.

In its sample, this clonotype was seen a few times. The genes are TRBV9 and TRBJ1-2, with D possibly being TRBD1 (5 bases). This CDR3 region has 15 residues. Trimming removed 0 bases at V and 3 bases at J, with 12 bases between. The germline gives CDR1 SGDLS, CDR2 YYNGEE. For the CDR3, the DNA is TGTGCCAGCAGCGTAGCGAGGGGCGCCGACTATGGCTACACCTTC. It encodes CASSVARGADYGYTF.

The V and J genes are TRBV6-6 and TRBJ2-4; TRBD2 might be the D (6 bases). V was trimmed by 6 bases and J by 6 bases, leaving 18 bases between them. Germline values: CDR1 MNHNY, CDR2 SVGAGI (reference sequence). This CDR3 region has 15 residues. The CDR3 DNA is TGTGCCAGCAGACCCGGGGTAGCGGCCTTAAACATTCAGTACTTC. Translating it yields CASRPGVAALNIQYF.

This sequence joins TRBV4-3 and TRBJ2-1; TRBD2 is a possible D gene (6 bases). The closer fit of TRBJ2-7 to the DNA end suggests the J call may be wrong. Germline V gives CDR1 LGHNA, CDR2 YSLEER. The CDR3 has 16 amino acids. The chain's CDR3 is CASSQFSGSSYNEQYF. For the CDR3, the DNA is TGCGCCAGCAGCCAATTTAGCGGTAGCTCCTACAATGAGCAGTACTTC.

This clonotype was counted only a few times. The chain couples TRBV2 to TRBJ2-6; maybe TRBD1 (6 bases). Trimming cost V 6 bases and J 0 bases, with 15 bases left between them. The CDR3 runs 17 residues. Per germline, CDR1 SNHLY and CDR2 FYNNEI. The CDR3 nucleotides read TGTGCCAGCAGCAACCAAGGGGGACGCTCTGGGGCCAACGTCCTGACTTTC. This translates into CASSNQGGRSGANVLTF.

The chain employs TRBV19 and TRBJ2-4, with D uncertain. The J call may be mistaken, given a closer DNA end match to TRBJ2-7. The CDR3 length is 8 residues. Germline V gene lookup returns CDR1 LNHDA and CDR2 SQIVND (reference sequence). The CDR3 DNA is TGTGCCCCCGCCGAGCAGTACTTC. It codes for CAPAEQYF.

The chain employs TRBV4-2 and TRBJ2-1, with D hard to call. Looked up from germline, CDR1 is LGHNA and CDR2 is YNFKEQ. The CDR3 totals 15 residues. V lost 1 base and J 5 bases, leaving 12 bases between the germline ends. CDR3 sequence reads: CASSQAETLNNEQFF. The DNA of the CDR3 is TGTGCCAGCAGCCAAGCGGAAACACTCAACAATGAGCAGTTCTTC.